This passage covers 17 T cell receptor beta chains from one sample sequenced in a study of cytomegalovirus exposure and HLA in healthy donors. The repertoire was sequenced with immunoSEQ multiplex PCR; TCRdb's copy has only in-frame clones and lacks some. The sample has about 110,000 clones, around 89% seen once. Material for sequencing was PBMCs. These receptors were collected from a woman aged 30 to 39 in good health and CMV-seropositive.

The chain uses TRBV15 and TRBJ2-5; tentatively, D is TRBD2 (6 bases). The CDR3 consists of 13 residues. V lost 5 bases and J lost 5, with 12 bases in between. Looked up from germline, CDR1 is LNHNV and CDR2 is YYDKDF (reference sequence). CDR3 coding DNA: TGTGCCACCAGCCCCGGTGGGGGGGAGACCCAGTACTTC. This translates into CATSPGGGETQYF.

The chain uses TRBV7-9 and TRBJ1-2; possibly TRBD1 for D (6 bases). Germline CDR1 reads SEHNR; CDR2 reads FQNEAQ (reference sequence). The CDR3 totals 14 residues. Trimming stripped 2 bases from V and 7 bases from J, with 14 bases between. CDR3 DNA: TGTGCCAGCAGCTTAAAAACAGGGTTTGGTGGCTACACCTTC. Translated: CASSLKTGFGGYTF.

The V call is TRBV5-4, the J call TRBJ2-7, with D possibly being TRBD1 (6 bases). Germline CDR1 SGHNT, CDR2 YYREEE (reference sequence). The CDR3 is made up of 12 amino acids. V gave up 4 bases and J gave up 5 bases, with 10 bases separating them. In DNA form, the CDR3 reads TGTGCCAGCAGCCTTAACAGGGACGAGCAGTACTTC. This translates into CASSLNRDEQYF.

The chain employs TRBV13 and TRBJ1-3; perhaps TRBD1 as D (5 bases). The V and J ends lost 0 bases and 3 bases respectively, with 6 bases between them. The CDR3 loop spans 14 amino acids. CDR1 PRHDT and CDR2 FYEKMQ come from the germline V gene (reference sequence). The CDR3 spells CASSLGQGGNTIYF. For the CDR3, the DNA is TGTGCCAGCAGCTTAGGTCAGGGTGGAAACACCATATATTTT.

The V and J genes are TRBV27 and TRBJ2-1; the D gene is possibly TRBD2 (6 bases). Trimming removed 6 bases from V and 0 bases from J, with 12 bases in between. CDR1 is MNHEY, CDR2 SMNVEV, per germline (reference sequence). The CDR3 is made up of 15 amino acids. The CDR3 coding sequence is TGTGCCAGCAGCCCTAGCGTAAGCTCCTACAATGAGCAGTTCTTC. Translation: CASSPSVSSYNEQFF.

The chain links TRBV27 to TRBJ2-3, with D perhaps matching TRBD1 (6 bases). CDR1 MNHEY and CDR2 SMNVEV come from the germline V gene (reference sequence). Between the trimmed V and J ends, which lost 2 bases and 4 bases, there was a span of 19 bases. This CDR3 has 17 amino acids. The CDR3 spells CASSLKVRDRTADTQYF. CDR3 coding DNA: TGTGCCAGCAGTTTAAAGGTGCGAGACAGGACGGCAGATACGCAGTATTTT.

V usage is TRBV5-1 and J usage is TRBJ2-7; possibly TRBD1 for D (6 bases). Per the germline V gene, CDR1 is SGHRS and CDR2 is YFSETQ. V shed 5 bases and J shed 0 bases, with 12 bases lying between them. The CDR3 is made up of 14 amino acids. CDR3 residues: CASRLDRSSYEQYF. The DNA of the CDR3 is TGCGCCAGCAGATTAGACAGGAGCTCCTACGAGCAGTACTTC.

V and J are TRBV7-9 and TRBJ2-7; no reliable D call. The CDR3 sequence is 13 residues long. V dropped 3 bases and J dropped 3 bases, with 9 bases sitting between them. The germline V gene has CDR1 SEHNR and CDR2 FQNEAQ (reference sequence). CDR3 in amino acids: CASSFGDNYEQYF. In nucleotides, the CDR3 is TGTGCCAGCAGCTTTGGCGACAACTACGAGCAGTACTTC.

V usage is TRBV9 and J usage is TRBJ2-3; D possibly corresponds to TRBD2 (6 bases). The CDR3 extends over 14 amino acids. The germline V and J ends were trimmed by 3 bases and 3 bases, with 11 bases remaining between them. Looked up from germline, CDR1 is SGDLS and CDR2 is YYNGEE. This CDR3 reads CASSESGRTDTQYF. CDR3 sequence (DNA): TGTGCCAGCAGCGAAAGTGGGAGGACAGATACGCAGTATTTT.

This chain connects TRBV27 to TRBJ2-5; 7 nucleotides line up with TRBD1. The CDR3 is 13 amino acids. The V and J ends lost 5 bases and 5 bases, in that order; junction bases with no gene match: 5. Germline V gene sequence: CDR1 MNHEY, CDR2 SMNVEV (reference sequence). The CDR3 protein is CASSQQGRETQYF. The CDR3 nucleotides are TGTGCCAGCAGTCAACAGGGGCGGGAGACCCAGTACTTC.

The chain employs TRBV5-4 and TRBJ2-7; possibly TRBD2 for D (5 bases). Trimming took off 0 bases at V and 4 bases at J, with 8 bases between the two ends. The CDR3 is 13 residues long. The germline gives CDR1 SGHNT, CDR2 YYREEE (reference sequence). CDR3 sequence: CASSLAGTYEQYF. CDR3 nucleotides: TGTGCCAGCAGCTTGGCGGGAACTTACGAGCAGTACTTC.

The chain carries TRBV6-1 and TRBJ1-1, with D perhaps matching TRBD1 (6 bases). CDR3 length equals 16 residues. The ends were cut back, 3 bases at V and 8 bases at J, with 22 bases in the middle. Per germline, CDR1 MNHNS and CDR2 SASEGT. The CDR3 here is CASSEPEQGPQAEAFF. The CDR3 nucleotides read TGTGCCAGCAGTGAGCCAGAACAGGGTCCACAAGCCGAAGCTTTCTTT.

The chain employs TRBV2 and TRBJ2-5, with 8 bases matching TRBD2. The CDR3 is made up of 17 amino acids. The junction had 13 bases not matched to a gene; V was cut back by 3 bases and J by 4 bases. Germline V CDR1 and CDR2: SNHLY, FYNNEI. The CDR3 loop is CASSDRGGPGTRETQYF. In nucleotides, the CDR3 is TGTGCCAGCAGTGATCGGGGGGGCCCGGGGACCCGAGAGACCCAGTACTTC.

The J gene is TRBJ2-1, the V gene TRBV29-1, with D unresolved. The germline V and J ends were trimmed by 2 bases and 8 bases, with 10 bases remaining between them. CDR3 length: 12 residues. Per the germline V gene, CDR1 is SQVTM and CDR2 is ANQGSEA. This CDR3 is CSVERLDDEQFF. Written as DNA, the CDR3 is TGCAGCGTTGAACGCCTAGATGATGAGCAGTTCTTC.

The chain couples TRBV2 to TRBJ1-1; no clear D. The CDR3 contains 12 residues. Per germline, CDR1 SNHLY and CDR2 FYNNEI. The V end was cut by 4 bases, the J end by 4 bases, with 7 bases between. In DNA, the CDR3 is TGTGCCAGCAGTGCCCGAGGCACTGAAGCTTTCTTT. Protein sequence: CASSARGTEAFF. The full variable domain, its missing parts supplied by reference TRBV2 and TRBJ1-1, is EPEVTQTPSHQVTQMGQEVILRCVPISNHLYFYWYRQILGQKVEFLVSFYNNEISEKSEIFDDQFSVERPDGSNFTLKIRSTKLEDSAMYFCASSARGTEAFFGQGTRLTVV.

The rearrangement uses TRBV30 and TRBJ1-4; 7 positions agree with TRBD1. This CDR3 is 15 amino acids long. The germline V gene encodes CDR1 GTSNPN and CDR2 SVGIG (reference sequence). Germline trimming cut 3 bases from V and 9 bases from J; bases unmatched to any gene: 13. The CDR3 region has the DNA TGTGCCTGGAGCATAGCCGGGACAGCCATGAAAAAACTGTTTTTT. Its protein is CAWSIAGTAMKKLFF. The full variable domain, rest sourced from reference TRBV30 and TRBJ1-4, is SQTIHQWPATLVQPVGSPLSLECTVEGTSNPNLYWYRQAAGRGLQLLFYSVGIGQISSEVPQNLSASRPQDRQFILSSKKLLLSDSGFYLCAWSIAGTAMKKLFFGSGTQLSVL.

This sequence joins TRBV27 and TRBJ1-5, with no clear D. Trimming stripped 5 bases from V and 3 bases from J, with 11 bases between. The CDR3 runs to 14 residues. Germline CDR1 is MNHEY and CDR2 is SMNVEV (reference sequence). In DNA form, the CDR3 reads TGTGCCAGCAGTCAATGGAGCGACAATCAGCCCCAGCATTTT. As protein: CASSQWSDNQPQHF.